The T cell receptor beta chain under discussion was sequenced for a study of blood T cell repertoires in COVID-19. As for the study in general: PBMCs, B-cell-depleted T cells, or T cells provided the cDNA or gDNA that made up the material.

Germline V gives CDR1 SQVTM, CDR2 ANQGSEA. This CDR3 is 15 amino acids long. The trim removed 2 bases at V and 2 bases at J, leaving 2 bases unmatched. Sequencing was performed with immunoSEQ multiplex PCR; in TCRdb, only in-frame clones are kept and a portion is missing. Of 150,000 to 200,000 clones in the sample, roughly 85% are singletons; the top ten hold roughly 8.2%. The TCR sequence derives from a man aged 55 to 70 with acute or convalescent COVID-19. The V call is TRBV29-1, the J call TRBJ2-5, with 13 bases matching TRBD2. What was sequenced was peripheral blood. The CDR3 DNA reads TGCAGCGTTGAAAGACTAGCGGGAGGTCAAGAGACCCAGTACTTC. Translation gives CSVERLAGGQETQYF.